A selection of T cell receptor beta chains follows, all from one sample in a study of read filtering for tumor transcriptome and immune sequencing. Using its own MiXCR run on the reads, TCRdb lists one record per CDR3 protein. The table records 100,000 to 150,000 distinct CDR3 sequences, roughly 13% of them present only once. The source material was a population of CD138-negative cells sorted from bone marrow. These receptors were collected from a donor at least 40 years old with multiple myeloma. The CDR3 runs from the conserved cysteine through the conserved F or W. The order of the fields is clone size, V gene, CDR3 length, J gene, D gene, CDR3 protein, CDR3 DNA. The D gene is left open where the match is weak. Clone size, where shown, is once, few, many, or a class for clones that have expanded.

size: -
V: TRBV6-1
length: 13
J: TRBJ2-5
D: -
CDR3: CASSGAAKETQYF
DNA: TGTGCCAGCAGTGGAGCCGCCAAAGAGACCCAGTACTTC

size: many
V: TRBV9
length: 15
J: TRBJ2-1
D: -
CDR3: CASSVGRGTYNEQFF
DNA: TGTGCCAGCAGCGTAGGCAGGGGAACCTACAATGAGCAGTTCTTC

size: many
V: TRBV6-1
length: 15
J: TRBJ1-1
D: -
CDR3: CASSPEGGIGAEAFF
DNA: TGTGCCAGCAGTCCGGAGGGGGGGATAGGGGCTGAAGCTTTCTTT

size: many
V: TRBV7-9
length: 16
J: TRBJ2-1
D: TRBD2
CDR3: CASSPSGRGPYNEQFF
DNA: TGTGCCAGCAGCCCTAGCGGGAGGGGCCCCTACAATGAGCAGTTCTTC

size: -
V: TRBV5-6
length: 14
J: TRBJ2-5
D: -
CDR3: CASTRGVAEGPQYF
DNA: TGTGCCAGCACACGTGGCGTCGCAGAAGGGCCCCAGTACTTC

size: many
V: TRBV5-5
length: 14
J: TRBJ2-3
D: -
CDR3: CASSLDLGRDTQYF
DNA: TGTGCCAGCAGCTTGGACTTGGGACGGGATACGCAGTATTTT

size: many
V: TRBV6-6
length: 15
J: TRBJ2-2
D: TRBD1
CDR3: CASSEPRQGTGELFF
DNA: TGTGCCAGCAGTGAACCGAGACAGGGGACCGGGGAGCTGTTTTTT

size: many
V: TRBV12-3/TRBV12-4
length: 15
J: TRBJ2-3
D: -
CDR3: CASSQDPTSTDTQYF
DNA: TGTGCCAGCAGCCAGGACCCAACTAGCACAGATACGCAGTATTTT

size: many
V: TRBV19
length: 14
J: TRBJ1-5
D: -
CDR3: CASRLQGSNQPQHF
DNA: TGTGCCAGTAGGCTACAGGGAAGCAATCAGCCCCAGCATTTT

size: many
V: TRBV12-3/TRBV12-4
length: 11
J: TRBJ1-1
D: -
CDR3: CASSLGRGGFF
DNA: TGTGCCAGCAGTTTGGGCAGGGGTGGTTTCTTT

size: many
V: TRBV5-1
length: 18
J: TRBJ2-6
D: TRBD1
CDR3: CASSFEDRLDSGANVLTF
DNA: TGCGCCAGCAGCTTCGAGGACAGGCTAGACTCTGGGGCCAACGTCCTGACTTTC

size: many
V: TRBV5-1
length: 13
J: TRBJ2-1
D: -
CDR3: CASSPLQGSEQFF
DNA: TGCGCCAGCAGCCCTCTCCAAGGGAGTGAGCAGTTCTTC

size: many
V: TRBV2
length: 14
J: TRBJ2-3
D: -
CDR3: CASSEAQGVDTQYF
DNA: TGTGCCAGCAGTGAAGCGCAAGGGGTAGATACGCAGTATTTT

size: many
V: TRBV15
length: 16
J: TRBJ2-5
D: -
CDR3: CATRGGALGLQETQYF
DNA: TGTGCCACCAGGGGCGGAGCGCTGGGGTTACAAGAGACCCAGTACTTC

size: many
V: TRBV5-4
length: 13
J: TRBJ1-1
D: -
CDR3: CASSPDRSTEAFF
DNA: TGTGCCAGCAGCCCCGACAGGAGCACTGAAGCTTTCTTT

size: -
V: TRBV19
length: 14
J: TRBJ1-3
D: -
CDR3: CASSEPYSGNTIYF
DNA: TGTGCCAGTAGTGAACCGTACTCTGGAAACACCATATATTTT

size: many
V: TRBV18
length: 16
J: TRBJ1-1
D: -
CDR3: CASSPISEWGNTEAFF
DNA: TGTGCCAGCTCACCAATCTCAGAGTGGGGCAACACTGAAGCTTTCTTT

size: many
V: TRBV20-1
length: 12
J: TRBJ1-6
D: -
CDR3: CSVRDAVSPLHF
DNA: TGCAGTGTCCGGGACGCTGTCTCACCCCTCCACTTT

size: -
V: TRBV7-9
length: 14
J: TRBJ1-6
D: -
CDR3: CASSSGQNNSPLHF
DNA: TGTGCCAGCAGCTCAGGACAGAATAATTCACCCCTCCACTTT

size: many
V: TRBV27
length: 15
J: TRBJ1-1
D: -
CDR3: CASMLWLSGNTEAFF
DNA: TGTGCCAGCATGCTATGGCTCAGTGGGAACACTGAAGCTTTCTTT

size: many
V: TRBV11-2
length: 14
J: TRBJ1-1
D: -
CDR3: CASSLVGVNTEAFF
DNA: TGTGCCAGCAGCTTAGTAGGGGTGAACACTGAAGCTTTCTTT

size: few
V: TRBV6-1
length: 15
J: TRBJ1-2
D: TRBD1
CDR3: CASSEAPGGSYGYTF
DNA: TGTGCCAGCAGTGAAGCTCCAGGGGGGAGCTATGGTTACACCTTC

size: many
V: TRBV12-3/TRBV12-4
length: 14
J: TRBJ1-2
D: TRBD1
CDR3: CASSFAQTGAGYTF
DNA: TGTGCCAGCAGTTTCGCGCAGACAGGGGCTGGCTACACCTTC

size: many
V: TRBV29-1
length: 12
J: TRBJ2-3
D: -
CDR3: CSVGHSTDTQYF
DNA: TGCAGCGTTGGACACTCCACAGATACGCAGTATTTT

size: many
V: TRBV28
length: 13
J: TRBJ2-7
D: -
CDR3: CASRSGTSYEQYF
DNA: TGTGCCAGCAGATCGGGAACCTCCTACGAGCAGTACTTC

size: many
V: TRBV7-2
length: 15
J: TRBJ1-1
D: -
CDR3: CASSWGGGMNTEAFF
DNA: TGTGCCAGCAGCTGGGGGGGGGGAATGAACACTGAAGCTTTCTTT

size: many
V: TRBV29-1
length: 14
J: TRBJ2-3
D: -
CDR3: CSVLLPGDTDTQYF
DNA: TGCAGCGTTCTTCTGCCGGGGGACACAGATACGCAGTATTTT

size: few
V: TRBV30
length: 14
J: TRBJ2-4
D: -
CDR3: CAWGRLGQGNIQYF
DNA: TGTGCCTGGGGAAGGTTAGGCCAGGGAAACATTCAGTACTTC

size: many
V: TRBV20-1
length: 16
J: TRBJ2-4
D: TRBD2
CDR3: CSASGVAGDSKNIQYF
DNA: TGCAGTGCTAGTGGGGTAGCGGGAGATTCCAAAAACATTCAGTACTTC

size: few
V: TRBV30
length: 16
J: TRBJ1-5
D: TRBD1
CDR3: CAWSAETGEGNQPQHF
DNA: TGTGCCTGGAGTGCAGAGACAGGGGAGGGCAATCAGCCCCAGCATTTT

size: few
V: TRBV10-3
length: 14
J: TRBJ2-2
D: -
CDR3: CASQGTANTGELFF
DNA: TGTGCCAGCCAGGGGACGGCGAACACCGGGGAGCTGTTTTTT

size: many
V: TRBV6-6
length: 14
J: TRBJ2-7
D: TRBD2
CDR3: CASTPQRGYYEQYF
DNA: TGTGCCAGCACCCCCCAGCGGGGTTACTACGAGCAGTACTTC

size: many
V: TRBV18
length: 14
J: TRBJ1-1
D: -
CDR3: CASSPPGGNTEAFF
DNA: TGTGCCAGCTCACCACCGGGTGGGAACACTGAAGCTTTCTTT

size: -
V: TRBV5-1
length: 17
J: TRBJ2-1
D: -
CDR3: CASSSRPSGVAYNEQFF
DNA: TGCGCCAGCAGCTCCCGCCCCTCCGGGGTCGCCTACAATGAGCAGTTCTTC

size: many
V: TRBV27
length: 13
J: TRBJ1-1
D: -
CDR3: CASSSTGPFGAFF
DNA: TGTGCCAGCAGTTCTACAGGGCCGTTCGGAGCTTTCTTT

size: many
V: TRBV2
length: 14
J: TRBJ2-2
D: TRBD2
CDR3: CAGRLARDTGELFF
DNA: TGTGCCGGACGACTAGCGCGGGACACCGGGGAGCTGTTTTTT

size: many
V: TRBV11-3
length: 15
J: TRBJ2-5
D: -
CDR3: CASSAEGGPQETQYF
DNA: TGTGCCAGCAGTGCAGAGGGGGGCCCACAAGAGACCCAGTACTTC